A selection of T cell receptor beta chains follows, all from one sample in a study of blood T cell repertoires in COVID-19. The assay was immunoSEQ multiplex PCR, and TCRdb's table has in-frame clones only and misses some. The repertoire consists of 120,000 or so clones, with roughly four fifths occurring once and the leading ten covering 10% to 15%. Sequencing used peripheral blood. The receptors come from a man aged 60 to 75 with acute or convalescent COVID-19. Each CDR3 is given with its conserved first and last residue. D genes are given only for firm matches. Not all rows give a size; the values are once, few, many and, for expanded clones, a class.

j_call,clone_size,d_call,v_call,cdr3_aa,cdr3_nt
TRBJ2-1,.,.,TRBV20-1,CSASPLAGSGKSSYNEQFF,TGCAGTGCTAGTCCCTTGGCAGGAAGCGGAAAGAGCTCCTACAATGAGCAGTTCTTC
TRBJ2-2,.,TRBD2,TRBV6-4,CASSILTSGGDTGELFF,TGTGCCAGCAGTATTCTCACTAGCGGAGGGGACACCGGGGAGCTGTTTTTT
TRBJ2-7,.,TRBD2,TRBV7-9,CASSRTSGSYEQYF,TGTGCCAGCTCGCGGACTAGCGGGAGTTACGAGCAGTACTTC
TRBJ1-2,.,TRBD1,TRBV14,CASSQDFRGGYTF,TGTGCCAGCAGCCAAGATTTCAGGGGGGGCTACACCTTC
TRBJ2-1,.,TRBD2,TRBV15,CATSRAGGPYNEQFF,TGTGCCACCAGCAGAGCGGGAGGGCCCTACAATGAGCAGTTCTTC
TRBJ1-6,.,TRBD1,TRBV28,CASSSLGTGDNSPLHF,TGTGCCAGCAGTTCCCTCGGGACAGGGGACAATTCACCCCTCCACTTT
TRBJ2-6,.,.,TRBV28,CASTPQNSGANVLTF,TGTGCCAGCACCCCACAGAACTCTGGGGCCAACGTCCTGACTTTC
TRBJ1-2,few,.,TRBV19,CASSIRQTGGYTF,TGTGCCAGTAGTATTCGGCAGACAGGTGGCTACACCTTC
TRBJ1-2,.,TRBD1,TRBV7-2,CASSWDSGTVYGYTF,TGTGCCAGCAGCTGGGACTCCGGGACAGTCTATGGCTACACCTTC
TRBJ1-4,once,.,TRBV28,CASSSDSGANEKLFF,TGTGCCAGCAGTTCAGATAGCGGGGCTAATGAAAAACTGTTTTTT
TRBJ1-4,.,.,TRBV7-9,CASSKEPDIPFF,TGTGCCAGCAGCAAAGAGCCAGACATCCCGTTTTTT
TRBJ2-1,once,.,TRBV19,CASRETSPLNEQFF,TGTGCCAGTAGGGAGACTAGTCCTCTGAATGAGCAGTTCTTC
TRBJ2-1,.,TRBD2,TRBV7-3,CASSPTSGGYNEQFF,TGTGCCAGCAGCCCGACTAGCGGGGGATACAATGAGCAGTTCTTC
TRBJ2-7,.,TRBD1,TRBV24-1,CATSDPGQNSYEQYF,TGTGCCACCAGTGACCCGGGACAGAACTCCTACGAGCAGTACTTC
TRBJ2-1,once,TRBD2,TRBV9,CASSVSGRASNEQFF,TGTGCCAGCAGCGTGAGCGGGAGGGCCTCAAATGAGCAGTTCTTC
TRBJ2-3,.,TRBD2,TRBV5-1,CASSARTSGGDTQYF,TGCGCCAGCAGCGCTCGGACTAGCGGGGGGGATACGCAGTATTTT
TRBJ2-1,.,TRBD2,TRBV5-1,CASSLGLAGSYNEQFF,TGCGCCAGCAGCTTGGGGCTAGCGGGGTCCTACAATGAGCAGTTCTTC
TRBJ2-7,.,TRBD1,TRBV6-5,CASSYSATGTYEQYF,TGTGCCAGCAGTTACTCGGCGACAGGGACCTACGAGCAGTACTTC
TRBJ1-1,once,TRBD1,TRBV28,CASSLTGTDSPQAFF,TGTGCCAGCAGTTTAACCGGGACAGACTCTCCGCAAGCTTTCTTT
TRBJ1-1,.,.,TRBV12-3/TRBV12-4,CASIALREAFF,TGTGCCAGCATTGCACTCCGCGAAGCTTTCTTT
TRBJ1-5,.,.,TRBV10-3,CAIKDSMIGNQPQHF,TGTGCCATCAAGGACTCCATGATAGGCAATCAGCCCCAGCATTTT
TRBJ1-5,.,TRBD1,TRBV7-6,CASSPGQGLGQPQHF,TGTGCCAGCAGCCCGGGACAGGGATTAGGCCAGCCCCAGCATTTT
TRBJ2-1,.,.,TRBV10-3,CAIGGRALDEQFF,TGTGCCATCGGTGGCCGCGCGTTGGATGAGCAGTTCTTC
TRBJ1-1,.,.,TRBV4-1,CASSQGLENTEAFF,TGCGCCAGCAGCCAAGGTTTAGAGAACACTGAAGCTTTCTTT
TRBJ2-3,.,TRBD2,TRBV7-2,CASSLVGYGGDTQYF,TGTGCCAGCAGCTTAGTAGGGTACGGGGGGGATACGCAGTATTTT
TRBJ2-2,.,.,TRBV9,CASSPHGTELFF,TGTGCCAGCAGCCCCCACGGGACAGAGCTGTTTTTT
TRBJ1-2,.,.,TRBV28,CASSPPGFGYTF,TGTGCCAGCAGCCCTCCAGGGTTTGGCTACACCTTC
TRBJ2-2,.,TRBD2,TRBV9,CASSVDPRGRGGTGELFF,TGTGCCAGCAGCGTAGATCCTCGCGGGAGGGGGGGAACCGGGGAGCTGTTTTTT
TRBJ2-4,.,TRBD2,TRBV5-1,CASSLAGGPAKNIQYF,TGCGCCAGCAGCTTAGCGGGAGGGCCAGCCAAAAACATTCAGTACTTC
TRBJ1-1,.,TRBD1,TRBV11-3,CASSPRGQTEAFF,TGTGCCAGCAGCCCCAGGGGGCAAACTGAAGCTTTCTTT
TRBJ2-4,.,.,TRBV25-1,CASSDFGLDRQYF,TGTGCCAGCAGTGACTTCGGACTGGACCGTCAGTACTTC
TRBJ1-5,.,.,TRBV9,CASSVETGPGWPQHF,TGTGCCAGCAGCGTAGAGACAGGCCCAGGGTGGCCCCAGCATTTT
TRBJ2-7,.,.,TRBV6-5,CASSYSSEQYF,TGTGCCAGCAGTTACTCGAGCGAGCAGTACTTC
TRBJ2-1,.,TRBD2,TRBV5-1,CASSSLAGAPSYNEQFF,TGCGCCAGCAGCTCCTTAGCGGGAGCACCCTCCTACAATGAGCAGTTCTTC
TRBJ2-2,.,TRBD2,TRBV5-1,CASSLRTSGRGNTGELFF,TGCGCCAGCAGCCTGCGGACTAGCGGGAGGGGAAACACCGGGGAGCTGTTTTTT
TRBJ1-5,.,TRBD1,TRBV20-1,CSARGQGSNQPQHF,TGCAGTGCTCGTGGACAGGGGAGCAATCAGCCCCAGCATTTT
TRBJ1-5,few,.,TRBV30,CAWSNSLGVAQPQHF,TGTGCCTGGAGTAACTCACTCGGGGTGGCTCAGCCCCAGCATTTT
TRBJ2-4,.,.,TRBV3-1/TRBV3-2,CASSQGSGLAKNIQYF,TGTGCCAGCAGCCAGGGTAGCGGATTAGCCAAAAACATTCAGTACTTC
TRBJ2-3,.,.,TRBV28,CASSLARVIDTQYF,TGTGCCAGCAGTTTAGCCAGGGTCATAGATACGCAGTATTTT
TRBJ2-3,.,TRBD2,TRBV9,CASTAGGSTDTQYF,TGTGCCAGCACCGCGGGGGGTAGCACAGATACGCAGTATTTT
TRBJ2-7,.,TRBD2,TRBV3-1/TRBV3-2,CASASISGARYEQYF,TGTGCCAGCGCCTCGATTAGCGGGGCGAGGTACGAGCAGTACTTC
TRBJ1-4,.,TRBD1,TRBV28,CAIPTGVVGKLFF,TGTGCCATTCCGACAGGGGTCGTAGGAAAACTGTTTTTT
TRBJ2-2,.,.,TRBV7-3,CASSSAAGELFF,TGTGCCAGCAGCTCGGCGGCCGGGGAGCTGTTTTTT
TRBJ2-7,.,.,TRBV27,CASSLFGSSHEQYF,TGTGCCAGCAGTTTATTCGGGAGTTCCCACGAGCAGTACTTC
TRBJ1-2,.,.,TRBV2,CASSTRGAYGYTF,TGTGCCAGCAGTACGCGGGGGGCCTATGGCTACACCTTC
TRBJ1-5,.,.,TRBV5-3,CARSQIHPSGAPQPQHF,TGTGCCAGAAGTCAAATTCATCCGTCAGGGGCCCCGCAGCCCCAGCATTTT
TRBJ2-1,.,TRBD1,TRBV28,CASSPTGSLRYNEQFF,TGTGCCAGCAGTCCGACAGGGAGCTTGAGGTACAATGAGCAGTTCTTC
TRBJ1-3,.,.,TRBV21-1,CASSNMAQGTLGNTIYF,TGTGCCAGCAGCAATATGGCCCAGGGAACGTTGGGAAACACCATATATTTT
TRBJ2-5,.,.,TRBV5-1,CASSLEQTQYF,TGCGCCAGCAGCTTGGAGCAGACCCAGTACTTC
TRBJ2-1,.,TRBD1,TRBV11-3,CASSSGQGTHEQFF,TGTGCCAGCAGCTCGGGACAGGGTACGCATGAGCAGTTCTTC
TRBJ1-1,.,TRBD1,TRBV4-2,CASSLFPRGRNTEAFF,TGTGCCAGCAGCCTCTTTCCCAGGGGGCGAAACACTGAAGCTTTCTTT
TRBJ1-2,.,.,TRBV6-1,CASSEVGDNYGYTF,TGTGCCAGCAGTGAAGTCGGTGATAACTATGGCTACACCTTC
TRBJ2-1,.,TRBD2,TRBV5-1,CASSGGRADNEQFF,TGCGCCAGCAGCGGCGGGAGGGCCGATAATGAGCAGTTCTTC
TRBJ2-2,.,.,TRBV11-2,CASRLAVEGTGELFF,TGTGCCAGCAGATTGGCAGTGGAGGGGACCGGGGAGCTGTTTTTT